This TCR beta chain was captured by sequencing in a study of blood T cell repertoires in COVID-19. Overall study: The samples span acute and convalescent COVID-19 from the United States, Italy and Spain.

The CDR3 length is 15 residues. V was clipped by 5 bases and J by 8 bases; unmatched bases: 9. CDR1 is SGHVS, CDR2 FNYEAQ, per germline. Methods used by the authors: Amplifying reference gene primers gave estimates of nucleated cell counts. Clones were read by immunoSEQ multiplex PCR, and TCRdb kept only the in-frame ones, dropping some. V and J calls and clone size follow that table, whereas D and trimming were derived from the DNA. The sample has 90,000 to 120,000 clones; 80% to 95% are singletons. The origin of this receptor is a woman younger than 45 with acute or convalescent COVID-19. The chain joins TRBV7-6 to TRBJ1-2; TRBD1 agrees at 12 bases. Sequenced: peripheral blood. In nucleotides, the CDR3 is TGTGCCAGCAGCGCCGGGACAGGGGGCCTAGGGGGCTACACCTTC. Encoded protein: CASSAGTGGLGGYTF.